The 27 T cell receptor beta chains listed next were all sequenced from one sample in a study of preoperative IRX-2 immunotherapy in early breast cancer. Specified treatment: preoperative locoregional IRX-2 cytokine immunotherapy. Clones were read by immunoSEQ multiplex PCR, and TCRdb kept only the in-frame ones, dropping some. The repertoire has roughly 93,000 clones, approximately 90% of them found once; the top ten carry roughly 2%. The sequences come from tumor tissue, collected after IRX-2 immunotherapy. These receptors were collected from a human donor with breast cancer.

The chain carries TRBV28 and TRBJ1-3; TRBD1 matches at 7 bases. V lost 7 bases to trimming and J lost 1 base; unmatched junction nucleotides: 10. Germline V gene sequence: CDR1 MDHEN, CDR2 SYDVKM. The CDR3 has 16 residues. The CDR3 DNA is TGTGCCAGCACCTTCGACAGGGCTCGATCTGGAAACACCATATATTTT. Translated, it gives CASTFDRARSGNTIYF.

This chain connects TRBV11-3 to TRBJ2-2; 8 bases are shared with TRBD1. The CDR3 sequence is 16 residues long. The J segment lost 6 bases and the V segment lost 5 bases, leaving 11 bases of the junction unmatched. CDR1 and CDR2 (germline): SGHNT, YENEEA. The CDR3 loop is CASSRGTGYSAGELFF. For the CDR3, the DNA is TGTGCCAGCAGCCGCGGGACAGGCTATTCCGCCGGGGAGCTGTTTTTT.

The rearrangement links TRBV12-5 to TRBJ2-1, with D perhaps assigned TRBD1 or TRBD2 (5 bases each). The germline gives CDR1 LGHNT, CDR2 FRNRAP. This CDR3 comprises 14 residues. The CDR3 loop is CASGWGGPYNEQFF. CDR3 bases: TGTGCCAGCGGATGGGGCGGCCCCTACAATGAGCAGTTCTTC.

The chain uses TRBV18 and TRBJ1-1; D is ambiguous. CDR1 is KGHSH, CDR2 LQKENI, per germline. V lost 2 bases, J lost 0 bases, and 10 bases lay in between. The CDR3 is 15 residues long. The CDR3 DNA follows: TGTGCCAGCTCACCATACGTAGGCATGAACACTGAAGCTTTCTTT. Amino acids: CASSPYVGMNTEAFF.

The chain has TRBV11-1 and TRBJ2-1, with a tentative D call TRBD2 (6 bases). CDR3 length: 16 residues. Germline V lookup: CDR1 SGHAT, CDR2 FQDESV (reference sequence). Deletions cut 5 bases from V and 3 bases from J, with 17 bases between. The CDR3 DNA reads TGTGCCAGCAGCCAAGCGGGCCGAGACTACTACAATGAGCAGTTCTTC. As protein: CASSQAGRDYYNEQFF.

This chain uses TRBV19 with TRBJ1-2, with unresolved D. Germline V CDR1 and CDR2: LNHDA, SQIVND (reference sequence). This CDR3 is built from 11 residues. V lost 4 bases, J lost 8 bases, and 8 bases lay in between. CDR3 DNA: TGTGCCAGTAGTAGTCTGTGGGGCTACACCTTC. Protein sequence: CASSSLWGYTF. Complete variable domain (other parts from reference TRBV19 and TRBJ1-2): DGGITQSPKYLFRKEGQNVTLSCEQNLNHDAMYWYRQDPGQGLRLIYYSQIVNDFQKGDIAEGYSVSREKKESFPLTVTSAQKNPTAFYLCASSSLWGYTFGSGTRLTVV.

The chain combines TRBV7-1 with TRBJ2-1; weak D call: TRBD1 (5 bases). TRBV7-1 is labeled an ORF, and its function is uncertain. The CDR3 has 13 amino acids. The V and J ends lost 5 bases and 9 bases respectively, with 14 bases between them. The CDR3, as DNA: TGTGCCAGCAGCCTGGACACCCCGGGTGAGCAGTTCTTC. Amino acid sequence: CASSLDTPGEQFF.

The CDR3 coding sequence is TGTGCCAGCAGTTCAACAGGGGTGACTAATGAAAAACTGTTTTTT. Its translation is CASSSTGVTNEKLFF. The gene calls are TRBV28 and TRBJ1-4; 7 bases are shared with TRBD1. CDR3 length: 15 amino acids. The trim removed 4 bases at V and 2 bases at J, leaving 4 bases unmatched. Germline CDR1 MDHEN, CDR2 SYDVKM.

The CDR3 DNA reads TGTGCCAGCGGGGGCTACATGAACACTGAAGCTTTCTTT. This sequence encodes CASGGYMNTEAFF. The chain is built from TRBV7-1 and TRBJ1-1, with a possible D match to TRBD1 (6 bases). TRBV7-1 carries the ORF label, with uncertain function. V was cut by 8 bases and J by 0 bases, with 10 bases left in between. CDR3 length: 13 residues.

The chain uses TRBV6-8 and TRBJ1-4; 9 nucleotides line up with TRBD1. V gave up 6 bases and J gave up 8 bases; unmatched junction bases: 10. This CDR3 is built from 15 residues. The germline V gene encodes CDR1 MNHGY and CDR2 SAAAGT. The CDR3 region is CASRGNRGLGEKLFF. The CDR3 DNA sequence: TGTGCCAGCAGGGGAAACAGGGGGCTAGGAGAAAAACTGTTTTTT.

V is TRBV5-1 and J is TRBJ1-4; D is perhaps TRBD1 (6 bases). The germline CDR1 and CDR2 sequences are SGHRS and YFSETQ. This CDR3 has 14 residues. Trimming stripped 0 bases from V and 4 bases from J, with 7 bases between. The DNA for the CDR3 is TGCGCCAGCAGCTTGGAAGGGGGTAATGAAAAACTGTTTTTT. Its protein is CASSLEGGNEKLFF.

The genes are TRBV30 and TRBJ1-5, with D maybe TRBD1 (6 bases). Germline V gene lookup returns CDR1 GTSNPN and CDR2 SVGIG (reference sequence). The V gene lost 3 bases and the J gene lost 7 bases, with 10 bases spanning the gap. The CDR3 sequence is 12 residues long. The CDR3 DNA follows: TGTGCCTGGAGCCATGACAGGCAGCCCCAGCATTTT. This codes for CAWSHDRQPQHF. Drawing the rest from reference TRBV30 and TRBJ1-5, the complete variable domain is SQTIHQWPATLVQPVGSPLSLECTVEGTSNPNLYWYRQAAGRGLQLLFYSVGIGQISSEVPQNLSASRPQDRQFILSSKKLLLSDSGFYLCAWSHDRQPQHFGDGTRLSIL.

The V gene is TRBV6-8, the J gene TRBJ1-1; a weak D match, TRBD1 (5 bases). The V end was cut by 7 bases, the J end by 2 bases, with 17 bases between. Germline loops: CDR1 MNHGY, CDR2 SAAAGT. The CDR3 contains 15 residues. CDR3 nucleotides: TGTGCCAGCATTCTAGCCCAGGGAATCAACACTGAAGCTTTCTTT. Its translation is CASILAQGINTEAFF.

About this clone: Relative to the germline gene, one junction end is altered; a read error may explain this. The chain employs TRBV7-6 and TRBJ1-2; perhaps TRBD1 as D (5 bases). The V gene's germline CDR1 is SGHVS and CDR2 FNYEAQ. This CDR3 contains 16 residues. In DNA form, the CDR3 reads TGTGCCAGCAGCGGGGGGACGTCGCGAGGCAACTATGGCTACACCTTT. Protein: CASSGGTSRGNYGYTF.

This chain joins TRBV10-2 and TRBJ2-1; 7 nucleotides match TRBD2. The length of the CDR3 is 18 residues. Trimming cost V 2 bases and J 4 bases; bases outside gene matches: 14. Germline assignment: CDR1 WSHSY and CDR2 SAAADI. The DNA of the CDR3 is TGCGCCAGCAGTGAGGTGACTAGCTATAATTTTGGGTACAATGAGCAGTTCTTC. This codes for CASSEVTSYNFGYNEQFF.

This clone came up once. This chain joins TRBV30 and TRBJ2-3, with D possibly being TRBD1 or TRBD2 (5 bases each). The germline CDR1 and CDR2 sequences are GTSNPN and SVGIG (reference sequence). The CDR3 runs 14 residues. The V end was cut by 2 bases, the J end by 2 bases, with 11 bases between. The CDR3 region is CAWSPGTYTDTQYF. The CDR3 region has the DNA TGTGCCTGGAGTCCTGGGACCTACACAGATACGCAGTATTTT. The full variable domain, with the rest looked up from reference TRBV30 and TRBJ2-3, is SQTIHQWPATLVQPVGSPLSLECTVEGTSNPNLYWYRQAAGRGLQLLFYSVGIGQISSEVPQNLSASRPQDRQFILSSKKLLLSDSGFYLCAWSPGTYTDTQYFGPGTRLTVL.

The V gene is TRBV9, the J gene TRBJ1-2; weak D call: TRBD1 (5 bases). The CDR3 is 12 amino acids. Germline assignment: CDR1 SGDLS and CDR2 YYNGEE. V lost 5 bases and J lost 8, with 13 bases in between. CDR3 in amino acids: CASSEPKGGYTF. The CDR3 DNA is TGTGCCAGCAGTGAACCTAAGGGGGGCTACACCTTC.

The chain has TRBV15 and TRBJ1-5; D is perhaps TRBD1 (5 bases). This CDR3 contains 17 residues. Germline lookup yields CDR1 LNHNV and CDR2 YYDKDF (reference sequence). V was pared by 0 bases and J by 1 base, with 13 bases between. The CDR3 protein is CATSRDGAPVSNQPQHF. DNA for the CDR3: TGTGCCACCAGCAGAGATGGGGCCCCCGTGAGCAATCAGCCCCAGCATTTT.

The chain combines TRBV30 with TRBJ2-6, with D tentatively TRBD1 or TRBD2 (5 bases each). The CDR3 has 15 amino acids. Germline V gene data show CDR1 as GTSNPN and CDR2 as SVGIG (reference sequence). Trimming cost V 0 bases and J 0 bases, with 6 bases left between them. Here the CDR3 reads CAWSVGGSGANVLTF. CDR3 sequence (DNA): TGTGCCTGGAGTGTTGGGGGCTCTGGGGCCAACGTCCTGACTTTC. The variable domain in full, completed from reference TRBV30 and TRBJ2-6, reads SQTIHQWPATLVQPVGSPLSLECTVEGTSNPNLYWYRQAAGRGLQLLFYSVGIGQISSEVPQNLSASRPQDRQFILSSKKLLLSDSGFYLCAWSVGGSGANVLTFGAGSRLTVL.

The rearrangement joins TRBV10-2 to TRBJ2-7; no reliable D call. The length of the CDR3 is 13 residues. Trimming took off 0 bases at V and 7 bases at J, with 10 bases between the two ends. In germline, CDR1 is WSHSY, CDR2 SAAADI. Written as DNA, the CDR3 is TGCGCCAGCAGTGAGTCAGGCCGCCCAGAGCAGTACTTC. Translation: CASSESGRPEQYF.

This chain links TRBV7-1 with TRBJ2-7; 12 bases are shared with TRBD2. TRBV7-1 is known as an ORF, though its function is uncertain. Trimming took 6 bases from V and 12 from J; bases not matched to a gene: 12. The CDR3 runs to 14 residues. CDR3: CASSPLAGGLGGYF. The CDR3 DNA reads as TGTGCCAGCAGTCCACTAGCGGGAGGACTAGGGGGGTACTTC.

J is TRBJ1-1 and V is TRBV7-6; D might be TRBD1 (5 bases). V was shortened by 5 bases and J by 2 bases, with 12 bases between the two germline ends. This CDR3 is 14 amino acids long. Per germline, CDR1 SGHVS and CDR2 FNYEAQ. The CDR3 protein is CASSRGLGNTEAFF. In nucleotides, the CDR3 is TGTGCCAGCAGCCGGGGACTGGGAAACACTGAAGCTTTCTTT.

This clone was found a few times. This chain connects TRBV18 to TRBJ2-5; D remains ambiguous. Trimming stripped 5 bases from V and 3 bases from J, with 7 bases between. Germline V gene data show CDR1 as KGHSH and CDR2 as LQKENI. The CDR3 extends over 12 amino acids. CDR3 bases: TGTGCCAGCTCATTACCGGAAGAGACCCAGTACTTC. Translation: CASSLPEETQYF.

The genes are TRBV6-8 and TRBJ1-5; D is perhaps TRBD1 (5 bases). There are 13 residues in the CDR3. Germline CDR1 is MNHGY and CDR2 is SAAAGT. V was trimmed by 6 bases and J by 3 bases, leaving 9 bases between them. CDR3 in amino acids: CASRGTVNQPQHF. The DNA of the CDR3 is TGTGCCAGCAGAGGGACGGTCAATCAGCCCCAGCATTTT.

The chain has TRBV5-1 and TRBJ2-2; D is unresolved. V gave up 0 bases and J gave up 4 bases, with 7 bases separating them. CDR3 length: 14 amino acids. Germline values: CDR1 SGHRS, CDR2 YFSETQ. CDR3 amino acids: CASSLVTGTGELFF. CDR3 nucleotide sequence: TGCGCCAGCAGCTTGGTAACGGGCACCGGGGAGCTGTTTTTT.

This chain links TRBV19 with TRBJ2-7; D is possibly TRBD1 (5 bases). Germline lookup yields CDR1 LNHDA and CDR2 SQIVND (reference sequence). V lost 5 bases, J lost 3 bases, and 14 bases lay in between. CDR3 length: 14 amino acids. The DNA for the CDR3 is TGTGCCAGTAGTCTCAGCCTCGACAGCTACGAGCAGTACTTC. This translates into CASSLSLDSYEQYF. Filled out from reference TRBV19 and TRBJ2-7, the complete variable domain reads DGGITQSPKYLFRKEGQNVTLSCEQNLNHDAMYWYRQDPGQGLRLIYYSQIVNDFQKGDIAEGYSVSREKKESFPLTVTSAQKNPTAFYLCASSLSLDSYEQYFGPGTRLTVT.

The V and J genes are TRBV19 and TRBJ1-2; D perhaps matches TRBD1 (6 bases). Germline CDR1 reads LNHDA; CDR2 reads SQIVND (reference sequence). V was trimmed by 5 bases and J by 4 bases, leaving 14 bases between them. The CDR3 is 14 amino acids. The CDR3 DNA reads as TGTGCCAGTAGTGCCGAACAGGGACGCTATGGCTACACCTTC. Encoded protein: CASSAEQGRYGYTF.